This T cell receptor beta chain was identified during a study of blood T cell repertoires in COVID-19. On the study more broadly: Sites across the United States, Italy and Spain contributed samples from acute and convalescent COVID-19. The cDNA or gDNA used as material had been derived from T cells, B-cell-depleted T cells, or PBMCs.

The CDR3 length is 14 residues. The J segment lost 2 bases and the V segment lost 8 bases, leaving 8 bases of the junction unmatched. From germline, CDR1 is GTSNPN and CDR2 SVGIG (reference sequence). Under the authors' procedure: Nucleated cell number was recorded as an estimate derived from reference gene primer amplification. Clones were sequenced by immunoSEQ multiplex PCR, and TCRdb holds only the in-frame ones, with some missing. V, J and clone size are those of that table, while D and trimming were read from the DNA. This repertoire shows about 40,000 clones, around 85% found once; its top ten account for about 2.5%.

This clonotype was sampled from a woman aged 60-75 years with acute or convalescent COVID-19. The sample comprised peripheral blood. V gene TRBV30 combines with J gene TRBJ2-3; 9 bases are shared with TRBD2. CDR3: CATPLAGSTDTQYF. The CDR3, as DNA: TGTGCCACCCCACTAGCGGGCTCCACAGATACGCAGTATTTT.